The 18 T cell receptor beta chains below all came from one sample that was sequenced in a study of T cells in women clearing cervical HPV infection. Sequencing used immunoSEQ multiplex PCR; TCRdb keeps in-frame clones, though not all of them. The ten top clones account for approximately 7.6%, within a sample of about 14,000 clones. Sequenced sample: blood buffy coat. The receptor source for this set is a woman aged 18 to 75 with a cervical HPV16 infection that either progressed to CIN3+ or cleared (not recorded which).

Remarks on this clone: From the germline J gene comes the end of the CDR3, since the read stops 3 residues before it. The chain recombines TRBV27 with TRBJ2-2, with 7 bases matching TRBD2. The CDR3 has 16 residues. The trim removed 6 bases at V and 4 bases at J, leaving 11 bases unmatched. Germline-derived CDR1 and CDR2 are MNHEY and SMNVEV (reference sequence). The sequenced part of the CDR3 DNA is TGTGCCAGCAGAGGACTAGGATATACGGGCACCGGGGAG. It translates to CASRGLGYTGTGE. The full CDR3 protein is CASRGLGYTGTGELFF.

Concerning this clone: The read terminates 3 residues before the CDR3 end, so the remaining end is supplied by the germline J gene. The chain carries TRBV11-2 and TRBJ1-4; a possible D gene is TRBD1 (5 bases). Germline CDR1 reads SGHAT; CDR2 reads FQNNGV. CDR3 length equals 14 residues. CDR3 DNA (partial): TGTGCCAGCAGCACCCAGGGCGGTAATTCACCA. It yields the protein CASSTQGGNSP. The complete CDR3 reads CASSTQGGNSPLFF.

A remark on this clone: The read is 3 residues too short to cover the CDR3 end, so that end is filled in from the germline J gene. The genes are TRBV2 and TRBJ1-2, with D possibly matching TRBD1 (5 bases). The germline CDR1 and CDR2 sequences are SNHLY and FYNNEI. This CDR3 region has 15 residues. CDR3 DNA (partial): TGTGCCAGCAGTATTAAGCGGGGGGTTTTGGGCGGG. This gives the protein CASSIKRGVLGG. The entire CDR3 reads CASSIKRGVLGGYTF.

Turning to this clone: The read ends 3 residues shy of where the CDR3 ends; the end is completed using the germline J gene. The genes are TRBV7-2 and TRBJ1-1, with D perhaps TRBD1 (5 bases). CDR1 is SGHTA, CDR2 FQGNSA, per germline. Trimming cost V 0 bases and J 3 bases, with 8 bases left between them. The CDR3 has 14 residues. The CDR3 reads CASSLAPRDTEAFF. Incomplete CDR3 DNA: TGTGCCAGCAGCTTAGCACCCAGGGACACTGAA.

On this clone itself: From the germline J gene comes the end of the CDR3, since the read stops 3 residues before it. The V and J genes are TRBV5-1 and TRBJ1-1; 8 bases line up with TRBD1. Per germline, CDR1 SGHRS and CDR2 YFSETQ. With V trimmed by 3 bases and J by 4 bases, 2 bases remained unmatched. This CDR3 has 13 residues. The CDR3 loop is CASSWTGPTEAFF. CDR3 bases read: TGCGCCAGCAGCTGGACAGGGCCCACTGAA.

On this clone itself: Read data end 3 residues before the CDR3 end; the end is taken from the germline J gene. V gene TRBV28 combines with J gene TRBJ2-7, with a possible D match to TRBD1 (5 bases). V was shortened by 5 bases and J by 3 bases, with 17 bases between the two germline ends. Germline lookup yields CDR1 MDHEN and CDR2 SYDVKM. The CDR3 contains 15 residues. The covered CDR3 bases are TGTGCCAGCAGTCAACACCCCCCGGACATCTACGAG. The encoded protein is CASSQHPPDIYE. The entire CDR3 sequence reads CASSQHPPDIYEQYF.

Remarks on this clone: One junction end does not reproduce the germline sequence, and a read error may be involved. The sequenced fragment ends 3 residues before the CDR3 boundary, so the rest is inferred from the germline J gene. The chain uses TRBV4-2 and TRBJ2-3; the D is unclear. Germline CDR1 reads LGHNA; CDR2 reads YNFKEQ. The CDR3 runs to 16 residues. The CDR3 sequence: CASSQEPGSLTDTQYF. The covered CDR3 bases are TGCGCCAGCAGCCAAGAACCGGGTTCCCTCACAGATACG.

Details on this clone: The sequenced fragment ends 3 residues before the CDR3 boundary, so the rest is inferred from the germline J gene. At the DNA level, this CDR3 is encoded by other sequences in the same sample as well. The J gene is TRBJ1-3, the V gene TRBV20-1; TRBD1 matches at 9 bases. The junction had 6 bases not matched to a gene; V was cut back by 3 bases and J by 3 bases. The CDR3 has 15 amino acids. Germline values: CDR1 DFQATT, CDR2 SNEGSKA (reference sequence). This CDR3 is CSARAGTGFGNTIYF. CDR3 bases read: TGCAGTGCTAGGGCCGGGACAGGGTTTGGAAACACC.

As for this clone: One end of the junction does not line up with germline, which may come from a read error. The DNA ends 3 residues before the CDR3 does, and the rest of the CDR3 is filled in from the germline J gene. V and J are TRBV4-2 and TRBJ2-7; D possibly corresponds to TRBD1 (5 bases). CDR3 length: 16 amino acids. CDR1 LGHNA and CDR2 YNFKEQ come from the germline V gene. The CDR3 loop is CASSQDFLRARGEQYF. CDR3 DNA, as far as it was read: TGCGCCAGCAGCCAAGATTTCCTCAGGGCAAGAGGCGAG.

About this clone itself: Sequencing ends 3 residues short of the CDR3 end; the germline J gene provides the rest. V and J are TRBV7-6 and TRBJ1-4, with a tentative D call TRBD1 (5 bases). The germline gives CDR1 SGHVS, CDR2 FNYEAQ. There are 17 residues in the CDR3. The CDR3 DNA, read in part, is TGTGCCAGCAGCTTGTGGGGTGAGGTCTCTGGGGCCAACGTA. Translating gives CASSLWGEVSGANV. From start to end, the CDR3 is CASSLWGEVSGANVLFF.

A word on this clone: The read ends 3 residues before the CDR3 terminus; that terminus is restored from the germline J gene. The V gene is TRBV20-1, the J gene TRBJ2-3; 8 positions match TRBD1. CDR3 length: 15 amino acids. The germline gives CDR1 DFQATT, CDR2 SNEGSKA (reference sequence). The junction had 4 bases not matched to a gene; V was cut back by 0 bases and J by 2 bases. The sequenced CDR3 bases are TGCAGTGCTAGAGATCTGACAGGGGTCACAGATACG. Its protein product is CSARDLTGVTDT. The whole CDR3 reads CSARDLTGVTDTQYF.

A remark on this clone: Coverage ceases 3 residues before the CDR3 finishes, and the germline J gene fills in the end. The chain couples TRBV20-1 to TRBJ2-1; TRBD2 matches 10 bases. The germline CDR1 and CDR2 sequences are DFQATT and SNEGSKA (reference sequence). Germline trimming cut 3 bases from V and 4 bases from J; bases unmatched to any gene: 6. This CDR3 is built from 15 residues. The CDR3 sequence is CSARLAGAEYNEQFF. Partial CDR3 DNA: TGCAGTGCTAGGCTAGCGGGGGCCGAATACAATGAG.

Remarks on this clone: The CDR3 end is not reached by the read, which stops 3 residues before it; the germline J gene fills it in. V usage is TRBV19 and J usage is TRBJ1-2; no clear D gene. The CDR3 runs 14 residues. Germline values: CDR1 LNHDA, CDR2 SQIVND (reference sequence). CDR3 sequence: CASKTSGVAYDYTF. CDR3 DNA (partial): TGTGCCAGTAAAACTAGCGGGGTAGCCTACGAC.

About this clone itself: The read ends 3 residues shy of where the CDR3 ends; the end is completed using the germline J gene. This chain uses TRBV19 with TRBJ2-7; TRBD1 matches 7 bases. The J segment lost 2 bases and the V segment lost 4 bases, leaving 11 bases of the junction unmatched. The CDR3 is 16 amino acids. The germline V gene has CDR1 LNHDA and CDR2 SQIVND (reference sequence). CDR3 in amino acids: CASSTLQDRDTYEQYF. The part of the CDR3 DNA that was read is TGTGCCAGTAGTACTCTGCAAGACAGGGACACCTACGAG.

As concerns this clone: Read coverage stops 3 residues before the CDR3 terminus; the germline J gene supplies the remainder. The chain links TRBV2 to TRBJ1-4; the D gene is possibly TRBD1 (5 bases). CDR3 size: 16 residues. CDR1 SNHLY and CDR2 FYNNEI come from the germline V gene. The V gene lost 0 bases and the J gene lost 6 bases, with 14 bases spanning the gap. The sequenced CDR3 bases are TGTGCCAGCAGTGAAGCGCTTCGGGGGGGGGATGAAAAA. Protein product: CASSEALRGGDEK. The CDR3 in its entirety is CASSEALRGGDEKLFF. Together with reference TRBV2 and TRBJ1-4, the CDR3 gives the full variable domain: EPEVTQTPSHQVTQMGQEVILRCVPISNHLYFYWYRQILGQKVEFLVSFYNNEISEKSEIFDDQFSVERPDGSNFTLKIRSTKLEDSAMYFCASSEALRGGDEKLFFGSGTQLSVL.

About this clone: The read finishes 3 residues shy of the CDR3 end, and the germline J gene is used to complete it. The chain uses TRBV11-3 and TRBJ1-6; no firm D call. Per the germline V gene, CDR1 is SGHNT and CDR2 is YENEEA. V was clipped by 3 bases and J by 8 bases, with 14 bases between them. CDR3 length equals 15 residues. The sequenced CDR3 bases are TGTGCCAGCAGCTTTATTTCGGGGAAGGATTCACCC. Translated, it gives CASSFISGKDSP. The CDR3 in its entirety is CASSFISGKDSPLHF.

Note on this clone: The sequenced fragment ends 3 residues before the CDR3 boundary, so the rest is inferred from the germline J gene. The chain employs TRBV7-2 and TRBJ2-4; 8 bases match TRBD1. Germline CDR1 and CDR2: SGHTA and FQGNSA. The CDR3 contains 14 residues. The CDR3 DNA, read in part, is TGTGCCAGCAGCTACCTAGGACAGGGCTATGGT. Protein product: CASSYLGQGYG. The full CDR3 is CASSYLGQGYGQYF.

On this clone itself: Sequencing ends 3 residues short of the CDR3 end; the germline J gene provides the rest. The V gene is TRBV7-6, the J gene TRBJ1-4; D possibly corresponds to TRBD1 (5 bases). V lost 2 bases, J lost 5 bases, and 12 bases lay in between. Germline lookup yields CDR1 SGHVS and CDR2 FNYEAQ. The length of the CDR3 is 15 residues. This CDR3 reads CASSLLGGTNEKLFF. The covered CDR3 bases are TGTGCCAGCAGCTTATTGGGGGGAACGAATGAAAAA.